This passage covers 16 T cell receptor beta chains from one sample sequenced in a study of T-cell memory formation after mild COVID-19. TCRdb itself ran the 5' RACE reads through MiXCR, one entry per CDR3 protein. The sample yields more than 150,000 distinct CDR3 sequences, roughly 18% seen once. Sequenced: PBMCs or a T cell subset sorted from them (not recorded which). These receptors were obtained from a man in his late teens or twenties who had mild COVID-19 (a few samples of this study predate the infection). Cell type and time point are not known.

V and J are TRBV30 and TRBJ2-1, with no clear D. V was pared by 3 bases and J by 4 bases, with 4 bases between. The CDR3 spans 11 residues. CDR1 is GTSNPN, CDR2 SVGIG, per germline (reference sequence). CDR3 bases: TGTGCCTGGAGAAATTACAATGAGCAGTTCTTC. This codes for CAWRNYNEQFF.

A few counts support this clonotype. This chain joins TRBV6-6 and TRBJ1-2; D is undetermined. CDR1 MNHNY and CDR2 SVGAGI come from the germline V gene (reference sequence). Trimming left V 6 bases short and J 8 bases short, with 25 bases between. This CDR3 is 16 amino acids long. The CDR3 loop reads CASRRPRERVDRGYTF. CDR3 sequence (DNA): TGTGCCAGCAGACGCCCACGCGAGAGGGTAGATCGCGGCTACACCTTC.

Of note for this clonotype: A junction boundary mismatches the germline segment, possibly from a read error. The chain couples TRBV7-7 to TRBJ2-3; D uncertain. The germline V gene encodes CDR1 SSHAT and CDR2 FNYEAQ (reference sequence). The CDR3 totals 13 residues. In nucleotides, the CDR3 is TGTGCTAGCAGCTCCCGTGTCGGGGATACGCAGTATTTT. This sequence encodes CASSSRVGDTQYF.

CDR3 in amino acids: CASSLAASLYNEQFF. In DNA, the CDR3 is TGCGCCAGCAGCTTGGCGGCCAGCCTGTACAATGAGCAGTTCTTC. This chain uses TRBV5-1 with TRBJ2-1; D is ambiguous. Germline V gene lookup returns CDR1 SGHRS and CDR2 YFSETQ. The CDR3 is 15 residues long. V was shortened by 0 bases and J by 4 bases, with 11 bases between the two germline ends.

The V call is TRBV28, the J call TRBJ2-7; D gene uncertain. CDR3 length: 16 amino acids. Germline V lookup: CDR1 MDHEN, CDR2 SYDVKM. Trimming took off 5 bases at V and 6 bases at J, with 23 bases between the two ends. CDR3 DNA sequence: TGTGCCAGCAGTGAAAGCTACCGGGCCATCTTCACCGAGCAGTACGTC. Amino acid sequence: CASSESYRAIFTEQYV.

This clonotype was counted between two and nine times. The chain combines TRBV12-3 or TRBV12-4 with TRBJ2-5; 8 bases are a match to TRBD2. With 0 bases clipped from V and 9 bases from J, the junction kept 0 bases outside the gene matches. CDR3 length: 12 amino acids. CDR3 DNA sequence: TGTGCCAGCAGTTTAGCCGGGGGGGCCCAGTACTTC. Protein product: CASSLAGGAQYF.

CDR3 DNA: TGTGCCAGCAGCTTTGTAGAGACCACTGAAGCTTTCTTT. Its translation is CASSFVETTEAFF. The chain couples TRBV7-2 to TRBJ1-1; no clear D. There are 13 residues in the CDR3. V lost 3 bases and J 4 bases, leaving 9 bases between the germline ends. Germline values: CDR1 SGHTA, CDR2 FQGNSA.

The V call is TRBV2, the J call TRBJ1-3; TRBD1 agrees at 8 bases. Germline-derived CDR1 and CDR2 are SNHLY and FYNNEI. The CDR3 covers 15 residues. J lost 2 bases, V lost 6 bases, and 6 bases had no gene match. The CDR3 DNA reads TGTGCCAGCAGCGGACAGGGAGTGCCTGGAAACACCATATATTTT. Translating gives CASSGQGVPGNTIYF.

This clonotype appeared a few times. The rearrangement uses TRBV29-1 and TRBJ1-1; D is ambiguous. The ends were cut back, 5 bases at V and 8 bases at J, with 18 bases in the middle. Germline V gives CDR1 SQVTM, CDR2 ANQGSEA. The CDR3 is 13 amino acids. Here the CDR3 reads CSVRGEPFLEAFF. The DNA for the CDR3 is TGCAGCGTTCGCGGGGAGCCCTTCCTGGAAGCTTTCTTT. Combining the CDR3 with reference TRBV29-1 and TRBJ1-1 gives the whole variable domain SAVISQKPSRDICQRGTSLTIQCQVDSQVTMMFWYRQQPGQSLTLIATANQGSEATYESGFVIDKFPISRPNLTFSTLTVSNMSPEDSSIYLCSVRGEPFLEAFFGQGTRLTVV.

The genes are TRBV29-1 and TRBJ1-1; D perhaps matches TRBD1 (5 bases). V shed 6 bases and J shed 3 bases, with 14 bases lying between them. The germline V gene has CDR1 SQVTM and CDR2 ANQGSEA. The CDR3 is 13 residues long. The CDR3 DNA follows: TGCAGCGTCCTAGGGGTTGAGTACACTGAAGCTTTCTTT. As protein: CSVLGVEYTEAFF.

CDR3 bases: TGTGCCAGCAGCTGGGCCCTGACAGGGAAAGTTTCGGCTTTCTTT. This gives the protein CASSWALTGKVSAFF. The gene calls are TRBV7-2 and TRBJ1-1; TRBD1 matches 7 bases. Germline CDR1 SGHTA, CDR2 FQGNSA. The CDR3 has 15 residues. The V gene end was trimmed by 4 bases and the J gene end by 11 bases; junction bases not matched to a gene: 16.

This clonotype was recorded at least ten times. Its ends do not fully match the called genes, so a read error is possible. The V call is TRBV7-7, the J call TRBJ2-2, with 9 bases aligning to TRBD1. The germline V gene encodes CDR1 SSHAT and CDR2 FNYEAQ (reference sequence). The CDR3 length is 20 residues. DNA for the CDR3: TGTGCTAGCAGCCAGAAACCCCGAAACTACAGGGGGCCGGGCACCGGGGAGCTGTTTTTT. This codes for CASSQKPRNYRGPGTGELFF.

The rearrangement uses TRBV12-3 or TRBV12-4 and TRBJ1-1; D is undetermined. The CDR3 length is 15 residues. Trimming pared 5 bases from V and 0 bases from J, leaving 13 bases between. The CDR3 here is CASSPSYPLNTEAFF. In DNA, the CDR3 is TGTGCCAGCAGTCCTTCATACCCTTTGAACACTGAAGCTTTCTTT.

The sample holds a few counts of this clonotype. J is TRBJ2-3 and V is TRBV5-1; D perhaps matches TRBD1 (6 bases). The CDR3 is made up of 16 amino acids. Trimming left V 0 bases short and J 5 bases short, with 16 bases between. In germline, CDR1 is SGHRS, CDR2 YFSETQ. CDR3 in amino acids: CASSLALGTREDTQYF. The CDR3 DNA follows: TGCGCCAGCAGCTTGGCCCTGGGGACAAGGGAAGATACGCAGTATTTT.

This clonotype came up a few times. The chain recombines TRBV27 with TRBJ2-5; the D is unclear. The germline gives CDR1 MNHEY, CDR2 SMNVEV (reference sequence). Trimming removed 5 bases from V and 2 bases from J, with 12 bases in between. The CDR3 has 14 amino acids. CDR3 region: CASSVRTDQETQYF. CDR3 nucleotide sequence: TGTGCCAGCAGTGTAAGGACGGATCAAGAGACCCAGTACTTC.

V usage is TRBV6-5 and J usage is TRBJ2-7, with TRBD1 as a possible D gene (5 bases). The germline gives CDR1 MNHEY, CDR2 SVGAGI. V lost 6 bases to trimming and J lost 6 bases, with 15 bases between them. The CDR3 runs 13 residues. In nucleotides, the CDR3 is TGTGCCAGCAGAGGACATCGACTCGCCGAGCAGTACGTC. Encoded protein: CASRGHRLAEQYV.